The rows below give T cell receptor beta chains drawn from one sample of a study of cytomegalovirus exposure and HLA in healthy donors. Method: immunoSEQ multiplex PCR; TCRdb's copy keeps in-frame clones and lacks some. This sample yields 100,000 to 120,000 clones, of which around 87% are seen a single time; 1.4% belongs to the top ten. The material sequenced was PBMCs. These receptors originate from a young woman in good health and CMV-seropositive. The CDR3 runs from the conserved cysteine through the conserved F or W. A D gene is named only where the DNA matches it firmly. Some rows mark clone size as missing; the rest say once, few, many or name a class of expanded clone.

d_call j_call v_call clone_size cdr3_nt cdr3_aa
NA TRBJ1-2 TRBV5-4 NA TGTGCCAGCAGCCCGCTTCAGGGGTCCCCTGGTACCTACACCTTC CASSPLQGSPGTYTF
NA TRBJ2-1 TRBV9 NA TGTGCCAGCAGCGATAAAACTAGTGAGCAGTTCTTC CASSDKTSEQFF
NA TRBJ1-2 TRBV11-2 NA TGTGCCAGCAGCTTAGATGGCGCAGGGGCTAACTATGGCTACACCTTC CASSLDGAGANYGYTF
TRBD1 TRBJ2-7 TRBV29-1 once TGCAGCGTCCTCCGGTTTGCTAGGACAGGGGTGTCCGAGCAGTACTTC CSVLRFARTGVSEQYF
TRBD1 TRBJ2-7 TRBV27 once TGTGCCAGCAGTAGCCGGGACAGGGTGTACGAGCAGTACTTC CASSSRDRVYEQYF
NA TRBJ2-5 TRBV27 NA TGTGCCAGCAGTTTATCTTCGGGACTGCTCGAGACCCAGTACTTC CASSLSSGLLETQYF
TRBD2 TRBJ2-4 TRBV5-1 NA TGCGCCAGCAGCACCGGGCTACCTCGGGGGGAAAACATTCAGTACTTC CASSTGLPRGENIQYF
NA TRBJ2-1 TRBV10-2 NA TGCGCCAGCAGGACGTGGGGCGAGAACAATGAGCAGTTCTTC CASRTWGENNEQFF
NA TRBJ1-5 TRBV7-2 NA TGTGCCAGCAGTTTAGGGAGTCTGAGCAATCAGCCCCAGCATTTT CASSLGSLSNQPQHF
NA TRBJ1-6 TRBV11-1 NA TGTGCCAGCAGTCCGGGGGGCGATAATTCACCCCTCCACTTT CASSPGGDNSPLHF
TRBD2 TRBJ2-7 TRBV7-9 NA TGTGCCAGCAGCTCGCGGACTAGCGGCGCCATCTACGAGCAGTACTTC CASSSRTSGAIYEQYF
TRBD1 TRBJ1-4 TRBV27 NA TGTGCCAGCAGTTTCATGACAGGGGGGAAGGAAAAACTGTTTTTT CASSFMTGGKEKLFF
TRBD2 TRBJ2-1 TRBV27 NA TGTGCCAGCAGTTTGTTCCCGACTAGCGGTCCCTCGAGCTCCTACAATGAGCAGTTCTTC CASSLFPTSGPSSSYNEQFF
TRBD1 TRBJ1-2 TRBV6-5 few TGTGCCAGCAAAACCTTGGGGACAGGGGGTAGTGGCTACACCTTC CASKTLGTGGSGYTF
NA TRBJ1-2 TRBV7-9 NA TGTGCCAGCAGCGCGCGAGGTGGCTACACCTTC CASSARGGYTF
NA TRBJ1-5 TRBV28 NA TGTGCCAGCAGTTTGGTCGGGATCAATCAGCCCCAGCATTTT CASSLVGINQPQHF
TRBD1 TRBJ1-1 TRBV30 NA TGTGCCTGGAAAGGACAGGGCTCGAATGAAGCTTTCTTT CAWKGQGSNEAFF
TRBD1 TRBJ1-2 TRBV28 NA TGTGCCAGCGCACCCCCGACAGGGACTCTCTATGGCTACACCTTC CASAPPTGTLYGYTF
NA TRBJ1-1 TRBV6-1 NA TGTGCCAGCAGTGAGGGGAGAGGGACTGAAGCTTTCTTT CASSEGRGTEAFF
NA TRBJ1-2 TRBV6-5 once TGTGCCAGCAGTTACGCCAAGTCAGGGGCTGGCTACACCTTC CASSYAKSGAGYTF
NA TRBJ1-4 TRBV14 NA TGTGCCAGCAGCCTAATCAGGACAGTGAGGGAAAAACTGTTTTTT CASSLIRTVREKLFF
NA TRBJ2-2 TRBV5-6 NA TGTGCCAGCAGCTTGGGGGCAGTGAACACCGGGGAGCTGTTTTTT CASSLGAVNTGELFF
TRBD2 TRBJ2-5 TRBV27 NA TGTGCCAGCAGTTCCCCGGGACTAGCTGAGGAGACCCAGTACTTC CASSSPGLAEETQYF
TRBD2 TRBJ2-1 TRBV5-6 NA TGTGCCAGCAGCACCGGACTAGCGGGGTACAATGAGCAGTTCTTC CASSTGLAGYNEQFF
TRBD2 TRBJ2-5 TRBV4-1 NA TGCGCCAGCAGCCAAGGCCCCGTTGGCGGGGGAAAAGAGACCCAGTACTTC CASSQGPVGGGKETQYF
NA TRBJ2-2 TRBV5-4 once TGTGCCAGCAGCTTGGCTGGCGGGCGAAACACCGGGGAGCTGTTTTTT CASSLAGGRNTGELFF
TRBD1 TRBJ2-3 TRBV29-1 NA TGCAGCGTGCAACAGGGGTTTTCGGCAGATACGCAGTATTTT CSVQQGFSADTQYF
NA TRBJ2-7 TRBV6-1 NA TGTGCCAGCACGGAGTACGAGCAGTACTTC CASTEYEQYF
NA TRBJ2-5 TRBV9 NA TGTGCCAGCAGCATGAATCTCGGGCAAGAGACCCAGTACTTC CASSMNLGQETQYF
TRBD2 TRBJ2-5 TRBV29-1 NA TGCAGCGTCATGGGGCGGGGGGAGACGCAAGAGACCCAGTACTTC CSVMGRGETQETQYF
NA TRBJ2-5 TRBV5-6 NA TGTGCCAGCAGTCAACTAGCCTCGCGGAGGTCCCAGTACTTC CASSQLASRRSQYF
NA TRBJ1-3 TRBV9 NA TGTGCCAGCAGCGTAGACGTCAGCTCTGGAAACACCATATATTTT CASSVDVSSGNTIYF
TRBD2 TRBJ2-2 TRBV5-1 NA TGCGCCAGCAGCCCCGGGGGAGGGTCCGGGGAGCTGTTTTTT CASSPGGGSGELFF
TRBD2 TRBJ2-1 TRBV7-2 NA TGTGCCAGCAGTCTGATACTACCGGGACTAGCTGCTAATGAGCAGTTCTTC CASSLILPGLAANEQFF
NA TRBJ2-5 TRBV27 NA TGTGCCAGCAGTCCCGGAGAGGAGGCACAAGAGACCCAGTACTTC CASSPGEEAQETQYF
NA TRBJ2-3 TRBV11-1 NA TGTGCCAGCAGCTTGGCGGGGGCGGATACGCAGTATTTT CASSLAGADTQYF
TRBD2 TRBJ2-1 TRBV13 NA TGTGCCAGCAGCTTAGATATGGGTAGCGGGAGACACAATGAGCAGTTCTTC CASSLDMGSGRHNEQFF
NA TRBJ2-2 TRBV11-2 NA TGTGCCAGCAGCACTGACACAGAGACCGGGGAGCTGTTTTTT CASSTDTETGELFF
NA TRBJ2-1 TRBV30 NA TGTGCCTGCCAATCGGGGGATGAGCAGTTCTTC CACQSGDEQFF
NA TRBJ2-5 TRBV7-2 NA TGTGCCAGCAGCGGCCAGGGCCAAGAGACCCAGTACTTC CASSGQGQETQYF
NA TRBJ1-3 TRBV7-9 NA TGTGCCAGCAGCTTAGGTCCTGTGAGCTCTGGAAACACCATATATTTT CASSLGPVSSGNTIYF
TRBD1 TRBJ1-3 TRBV13 NA TGTGCCAGCAGCTTTTGGGAAGGACAGGGCCAACCTGGAAACACCATATATTTT CASSFWEGQGQPGNTIYF